Detailed here is one T cell receptor (beta chain). Its specificity is not known. This sample is drawn from a study of cytomegalovirus exposure and HLA in healthy donors. Study-wide background: Out of 150 million to 200 million T cells, an earlier analysis found some 110 million unique TCR beta sequences in total. From HLA-typed donors, an early data release held about 92 million unique TCRs. Study results and caveats: Per published accounts, TCR beta sequences correctly predicted the HLA-A and HLA-B alleles of most subjects.

In the PCR, 60 Vbeta and 13 Jbeta primers were used. TCRdb's copy holds only in-frame clones and misses some; the assay was immunoSEQ multiplex PCR. The sample includes around 140,000 clones, roughly 66% seen only once; the top ten take 1.6%. Per germline, CDR1 MNHEY and CDR2 SMNVEV (reference sequence). Trimming removed 3 bases at V and 1 base at J, with 9 bases between. The CDR3 extends over 15 amino acids. The chain recombines TRBV27 with TRBJ2-2, with D perhaps TRBD1 (6 bases). The sequenced material came from PBMCs. The TCR sequence derives from a woman between 18 and 29 years old in good health and CMV-seronegative. CDR3 DNA sequence: TGTGCCAGCAGTTTTTCCAGGGGGAACACCGGGGAGCTGTTTTTT. This codes for CASSFSRGNTGELFF.